This TCR beta chain was captured by sequencing in a study of T cells in Graves' hyperthyroidism and ophthalmopathy. As for the study in general: Peripheral blood collection took place at initial diagnosis, before any treatment.

TCR beta CDR3 regions were amplified from RNA. Researchers ran a first-round RT-PCR on the TCR CDR3 using the HTBI primer set. TCRdb itself ran the multiplex PCR reads through MiXCR, one entry per CDR3 protein. Counted here are roughly 600,000 distinct CDR3 sequences, more than 14% occurring once; the ten biggest clones make up under 15%. V was trimmed by 0 bases and J by 4 bases, leaving 11 bases between them. This CDR3 has 15 residues. The germline CDR1 and CDR2 sequences are LGHNA and YSLEER. The chain uses TRBV4-3 and TRBJ2-3, with D tentatively TRBD1 (5 bases). The clonotype originates from a woman aged 50 to 60 with Graves' ophthalmopathy. Sequencing was performed on blood. CDR3 sequence: CASSQDETESDTQYF. The CDR3 nucleotides read TGCGCCAGCAGCCAAGATGAGACAGAATCAGATACGCAGTATTTT.